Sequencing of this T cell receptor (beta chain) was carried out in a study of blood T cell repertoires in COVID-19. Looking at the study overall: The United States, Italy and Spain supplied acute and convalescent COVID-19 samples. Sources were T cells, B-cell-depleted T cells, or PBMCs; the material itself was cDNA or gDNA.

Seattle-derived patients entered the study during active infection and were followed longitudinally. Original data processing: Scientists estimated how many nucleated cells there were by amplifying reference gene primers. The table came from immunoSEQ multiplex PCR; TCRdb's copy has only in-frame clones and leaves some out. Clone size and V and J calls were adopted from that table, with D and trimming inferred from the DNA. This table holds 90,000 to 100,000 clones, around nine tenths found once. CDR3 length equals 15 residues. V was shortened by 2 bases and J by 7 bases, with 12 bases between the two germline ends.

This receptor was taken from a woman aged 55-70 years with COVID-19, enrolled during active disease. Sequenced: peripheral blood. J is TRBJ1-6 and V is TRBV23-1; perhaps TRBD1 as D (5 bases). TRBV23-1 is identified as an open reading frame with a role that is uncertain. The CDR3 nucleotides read TGCGCCAGCAGTCAAGCGACAGCCAGAAATTCACCCCTCCACTTT. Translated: CASSQATARNSPLHF.